The source of this T cell receptor beta chain is a study of control samples from healthy donors and cancer patients. This clone was recorded once. The V segment lost 2 bases and the J segment 0 bases; nucleotides outside the gene matches: 8. Germline V lookup: CDR1 SNHLY, CDR2 FYNNEI. The CDR3 sequence is 17 residues long. The table came from immunoSEQ multiplex PCR; TCRdb's copy has only in-frame clones and leaves some out. Of about 58,000 clones detected, around 87% appear once; the ten largest clones hold more than 9.5%. Sequencing used PBMCs. The J gene is TRBJ2-7, the V gene TRBV2; TRBD2 matches at 9 bases. This TCR was sampled from a woman aged 55-70 years with lung cancer. Here the CDR3 reads CASSEMASGVSSYEQYF. The CDR3 DNA is TGTGCCAGCAGTGAAATGGCTAGCGGGGTTAGCTCCTACGAGCAGTACTTC.